These T cell receptor beta chains were read from a single sample in a study of cytomegalovirus exposure and HLA in healthy donors. Profiling relied on immunoSEQ multiplex PCR, and the TCRdb table lists in-frame clones only, not all of them. The sample includes 150,000 or so clones, 86% of them seen just once. Sequenced input: PBMCs. These receptors all come from a young woman in good health and CMV-seronegative. Each CDR3 is given with its conserved first and last residue. The order of the fields is clone size, V gene, D gene, J gene, CDR3 DNA, CDR3 protein. D genes are given only for firm matches. Only part of the rows carry a size: once, few, many, or a class if the clone is expanded.

>.|TRBV28|TRBD2|TRBJ2-7
TGTGCCAGCAGTCTTTCTACGGGGGGACCGAATCGGCAGTACTTC
CASSLSTGGPNRQYF
>few|TRBV7-2|.|TRBJ1-2
TGTGCCAGCAGCACCCAACAGGCTTATGGCTACACCTTC
CASSTQQAYGYTF
>once|TRBV2|TRBD1|TRBJ2-7
TGTGCCAGCCTAAGGGACAGACGCTACGAGCAGTACTTC
CASLRDRRYEQYF
>.|TRBV5-6|.|TRBJ1-1
TGTGCCAGCAGCCCTGGGAGGGCAGGGGCTGAAGCTTTCTTT
CASSPGRAGAEAFF
>.|TRBV14|.|TRBJ1-1
TGTGCCAGCAGCCTGTTTGGAGGTGCGCCTGAAGCTTTCTTT
CASSLFGGAPEAFF
>.|TRBV2|.|TRBJ2-2
TGTGCCAGCAGTGTTGGGGCCGCCGGGGAGCTGTTTTTT
CASSVGAAGELFF
>.|TRBV7-6|.|TRBJ1-6
TGTGCCAGCAGCTTAAACCCACGGGGAAGGATTACGGTTAATTCACCCCTCCACTTT
CASSLNPRGRITVNSPLHF
>.|TRBV27|.|TRBJ2-3
TGTGCCAGCAGCCTACAGGGTCACACAGATACGCAGTATTTT
CASSLQGHTDTQYF
>.|TRBV27|TRBD2|TRBJ2-1
TGTGCCAGCAATAACCGGGGAGGGACCTACAATGAGCAGTTCTTC
CASNNRGGTYNEQFF
>.|TRBV7-9|.|TRBJ2-7
TGTGCCAGCTCCCAGTACCTCTCCTACGAGCAGTACTTC
CASSQYLSYEQYF
>.|TRBV30|.|TRBJ1-4
TGTGCCTGGGCGAGGGCTGACATCGGTAATGAAAAACTGTTTTTT
CAWARADIGNEKLFF
>.|TRBV7-9|TRBD2|TRBJ2-1
TGTGCCAGCGGCCACCGCGGGCTAGCGGGACAGTCCTACAATGAGCAGTTCTTC
CASGHRGLAGQSYNEQFF
>few|TRBV7-9|.|TRBJ1-2
TGTGCCAGCAGTCACGTCCGGGACTCCGCACTATATGGCTACACCTTC
CASSHVRDSALYGYTF
>once|TRBV2|TRBD1|TRBJ2-2
TGTGCCACCAATCACCAGGGACAGGGGAGCACCGGGGAGCTGTTTTTT
CATNHQGQGSTGELFF
>.|TRBV30|TRBD1|TRBJ2-7
TGTGCCTGGAGTAAGGACAGGGCTTCCTACGAGCAGTACTTC
CAWSKDRASYEQYF
>.|TRBV28|TRBD1|TRBJ1-4
TGTGCCAGCAGTTTACGGACAGGGGGTGAAAAACTGTTTTTT
CASSLRTGGEKLFF
>.|TRBV28|TRBD1|TRBJ1-2
TGTGCCAGCAGTTTAGCTAGGGGGCAAGGAGGCTACACCTTC
CASSLARGQGGYTF
>.|TRBV27|.|TRBJ1-5
TGTGCCAGCAGTTTCCAGGGGCCAGATCAGCCCCAGCATTTT
CASSFQGPDQPQHF
>once|TRBV6-6|.|TRBJ2-1
TGTGCCAGCAGTTCCCAGATGGGAGAGTACAATGAGCAGTTCTTC
CASSSQMGEYNEQFF
>.|TRBV10-3|.|TRBJ1-2
TGTGCCATCAGTGGGGAGCACAGGGAAGGTCGCTACACCTTC
CAISGEHREGRYTF
>.|TRBV6-1|.|TRBJ1-2
TGTGCCAGCAATAAACAGGGATGGGGCTACACCTTC
CASNKQGWGYTF
>once|TRBV14|TRBD1|TRBJ2-7
TGTGCCAGCAGCCTGGGACAGTTCGTGGGATACGAGCAGTACTTC
CASSLGQFVGYEQYF
>.|TRBV9|TRBD2|TRBJ2-5
TGTGCCAGCAGCCCGGGACTAGCGGGGGGGCCGGGACAAGAGACCCAGTACTTC
CASSPGLAGGPGQETQYF
>.|TRBV21-1|.|TRBJ2-3
TGTGCCAGCAGCCCCGGGACTAGCCCTCCCACAGATACGCAGTATTTT
CASSPGTSPPTDTQYF
>.|TRBV4-1|.|TRBJ2-5
TGCGCCAGCAGTCGGGACTACCAAGAGACCCAGTACTTC
CASSRDYQETQYF
>.|TRBV6-1|.|TRBJ2-1
TGTGCCAGCAGTGAAGTTCAGGTGTGGGAGGTCCTCTCCTACAATGAGCAGTTCTTC
CASSEVQVWEVLSYNEQFF
>.|TRBV29-1|TRBD1|TRBJ1-5
TGCAGCACCCCGGGACAGCCCAATCAGCCCCAGCATTTT
CSTPGQPNQPQHF
>.|TRBV11-2|TRBD2|TRBJ2-7
TGTGCCAGCAGCTCGTTATTCGGGACTAGCGGGAGACAGCAGTACTTC
CASSSLFGTSGRQQYF
>once|TRBV4-2|.|TRBJ2-7
TGTGCCAGCAGCCAGAGTGAGGGAGGGGGCTACGAGCAGTACTTC
CASSQSEGGGYEQYF
>.|TRBV6-4|.|TRBJ1-1
TGTGCCAGCAGTCCGGGGGGGAGCACTGAAGCTTTCTTT
CASSPGGSTEAFF
>.|TRBV5-4|TRBD2|TRBJ2-7
TGTGCCAGCAGCTTCGGACTAGCGGGGGCCGTGGGGGACGAGCAGTACTTC
CASSFGLAGAVGDEQYF
>.|TRBV6-1|.|TRBJ2-7
TGTGCCAGCAGCCTTCTGCCAGGGGTCTACGAGCAGTACTTC
CASSLLPGVYEQYF
>.|TRBV6-1|TRBD2|TRBJ2-7
TGTGCCACCGAGGGTCTAGCGGGAGACGAGCAGTACTTC
CATEGLAGDEQYF
>once|TRBV11-1|TRBD1|TRBJ1-4
TGTGCCAGCAGCTACGGAGGATGGACAGGGGCGGTTGAAAAACTGTTTTTT
CASSYGGWTGAVEKLFF
>.|TRBV19|.|TRBJ2-6
TGTGCCAGTAGTATTGACAGGGACTCCTCTGGGGCCAACGTCCTGACTTTC
CASSIDRDSSGANVLTF
>.|TRBV5-1|TRBD1|TRBJ2-1
TGCGCCAGCAGCCAGGGACAGGGGTCCTACAATGAGCAGTTCTTC
CASSQGQGSYNEQFF
>.|TRBV6-5|.|TRBJ2-7
TGTGCCAGCAGAGGAGCCCAAAAATACGAGCAGTACTTC
CASRGAQKYEQYF
>.|TRBV5-1|TRBD1|TRBJ2-7
TGCGCCAGCAGGGATTGGGGTTCGGACAGGGGCGTCTACGAGCAGTACTTC
CASRDWGSDRGVYEQYF
>.|TRBV13|.|TRBJ1-3
TGTGCCAGCAGCTTGGGAGGCTCTGGAAACACCATATATTTT
CASSLGGSGNTIYF
>.|TRBV28|TRBD1|TRBJ2-5
TGTGCCAGCCCCCCCTCCAGGGGGAAAGAGACCCAGTACTTC
CASPPSRGKETQYF
>.|TRBV7-6|.|TRBJ2-2
TGTGCCAGCAGCTTAGTATGGAGGACGAACACCGGGGAGCTGTTTTTT
CASSLVWRTNTGELFF
>.|TRBV19|.|TRBJ1-5
TGTGCCAGTACCGACAGGTTCTATAGCAATCAGCCCCAGCATTTT
CASTDRFYSNQPQHF
>.|TRBV5-4|.|TRBJ2-7
TGTGCCAGCAGCTTGACAGGCTACGAGCAGTACTTC
CASSLTGYEQYF
>.|TRBV5-6|.|TRBJ2-7
TGTGCCAGCAGCTTGAAGGATACAGATCCCTACGAGCAGTACTTC
CASSLKDTDPYEQYF
>.|TRBV25-1|TRBD2|TRBJ2-2
TGTGCCAGCAGAGGACTAGCGCCAAACACCGGGGAGCTGTTTTTT
CASRGLAPNTGELFF
>.|TRBV28|.|TRBJ1-1
TGTGCCAGCACCCGGGGGGCTGAAGCTTTCTTT
CASTRGAEAFF
>.|TRBV28|.|TRBJ2-2
TGTGCCAGCACCCCGTTCGGGGCCGGGGAGCTGTTTTTT
CASTPFGAGELFF
>.|TRBV5-1|.|TRBJ1-1
TGCGCCAGCAGCTTAACTCGGGGGTCGGAAGCTTTCTTT
CASSLTRGSEAFF
>.|TRBV29-1|.|TRBJ1-1
TGCAGCGTTGATGTGTCCATGAACACTGAAGCTTTCTTT
CSVDVSMNTEAFF
>few|TRBV5-6|TRBD2|TRBJ2-7
TGTGCCAGCAGCTTGGCCGCTAGCGGGGGGTCCTACGAGCAGTACTTC
CASSLAASGGSYEQYF
>.|TRBV5-1|TRBD1|TRBJ1-2
TGCGCCAGCAGCGACCCTTCAGACAGGGCAGATGGCTACACCTTC
CASSDPSDRADGYTF
>.|TRBV14|.|TRBJ2-3
TGTGCCAGCAGCCAGGATAGCGTAAGGACAGATACGCAGTATTTT
CASSQDSVRTDTQYF
>.|TRBV12-2|.|TRBJ1-6
TGTGCAAGTCGCTTAACAGTCAGGGGGCTATCACCCCTCCACTTT
CASRLTVRGLSPLHF
>.|TRBV7-9|.|TRBJ2-7
TGTGCCAGCAGCCCCACTTCCTACGAGCAGTACTTC
CASSPTSYEQYF
>.|TRBV14|.|TRBJ1-2
TGTGCCAGCAGCCAAGGAAACAGCTACTATGGCTACACCTTC
CASSQGNSYYGYTF
>.|TRBV19|TRBD1|TRBJ1-5
TGTGCCAGTAGTATGCAGGGGGCCGCTTTTAATCAGCCCCAGCATTTT
CASSMQGAAFNQPQHF
>.|TRBV9|.|TRBJ2-3
TGTGCCAGCAGCGTAGGAGGGTCCGAGGGCGATACGCAGTATTTT
CASSVGGSEGDTQYF
>.|TRBV13|TRBD2|TRBJ2-7
TGTGCCAGCAGCCGCCGGGTAGCGGGATTTTCTGGCGAGCAGTACTTC
CASSRRVAGFSGEQYF
>.|TRBV28|TRBD1|TRBJ2-7
TGTGCCAGCAGTTTACGAGGGGGCCGCTCCTACGAGCAGTACTTC
CASSLRGGRSYEQYF